This TCR beta chain comes out of a study of response to subunit inactivated influenza vaccine. A single record per CDR3 protein comes from TCRdb applying MiXCR to the RT-PCR reads. The repertoire holds approximately 490,000 distinct CDR3 sequences, with approximately 7.7% as singletons. CDR3 length: 11 residues. The V end lost 3 bases, the J end lost 5 bases, and 5 bases lay between the germline ends. Germline CDR1 is SGHAT and CDR2 is FQNNGV. Study-wide results and caveats: Each seasonal influenza vaccination recruits few new T cells, the authors suggested.

Regarding this clonotype: No antigen is known for it.

The specimen was PBMCs from blood, collected approximately 25 months after vaccination. The J gene is TRBJ2-7, the V gene TRBV11-2; D is unclear. The clonotype was recovered from a man between 50 and 69 years old who received an inactivated influenza vaccine. The CDR3 DNA sequence: TGTGCCAGCAGCTTTATCAACGAGCAGTACTTC. Translation: CASSFINEQYF.